This T cell receptor beta chain was recorded in a study of blood T cells in healthy people across ages (dated by TCRdb to between 2014 and 2016). For the study in its entirety: In model experiments, roughly one uniquely barcoded TCR beta cDNA molecule per two T cells was captured by template switching. The study measured age-related changes in TCR beta repertoire diversity using deep sequencing normalized with unique cDNA molecular identifiers. Four age groups were formed from the donors: young (average 16 years), middle-aged (approximately 39), aged (roughly 58) and long-lived (about 80). Donors of different ages were randomly distributed across sequencing lanes to avoid experimental bias. The study analyzed two additional independent replicas of 1 million unique cDNA reads from the same blood draw for two donors, one aged 18 to 30 and one aged 80 or older.

Library prep was done by 5' RACE. Sequencer: Illumina HiSeq 2500. A second PCR of roughly 7 to 12 cycles was performed with a sample-barcoded 5' primer and a J-beta primer mix. A template-switch 5' adaptor carrying 12 random nucleotides introduced a unique molecular identifier onto each TCR beta cDNA molecule. Each sample yielded at least 3 million CDR3-containing paired-end reads. First-strand cDNA was synthesized from all RNA with the Mint cDNA synthesis kit, primed by a TRBC-specific oligonucleotide. All cDNA was treated with uracil-DNA glycosylase and then went through a first 18-cycle PCR with the universal primers M1SS and BC2_uni_R. In the authors' own workflow: Each sample was normalized by randomly selecting 1 million high-quality reads, each carrying a distinct molecular identifier. Instead of being binned into consensus sequences, reads with shared molecular identifiers were discarded. MiTCR, set to a Q25 quality threshold and the strictest error-elimination algorithm, was used for CDR3 identification, clonotype clustering and error correction. A nonparametric unseen species model using Euler transformation provided a lower-bound estimate of total TCR beta diversity. In-frame beta chains were kept once TCRdb had trimmed the public reads at Q25 with fastp and called clones with MiXCR. For every CDR3 protein sequence, its rows merge into one entry that carries the most common genes and DNA. In this record, the V and J calls reflect TCRdb's handling and not the investigators' own analysis. The sample has hundreds of thousands of distinct CDR3 sequences on record, roughly two fifths of them singletons. 20% to 25% of the sample comes from the top ten.

Concerning this clonotype: What antigen it recognizes has not been identified. A junction end diverges from the germline sequence, so it may reflect a read error.

The CDR3 has 15 amino acids, counting the end cysteine and phenylalanine. The retained sequence is limited to the CDR3, 45 bases, with the frame set at the first base. The germline V gene yields LGHNA for CDR1 and YNFKEQ for CDR2. General conclusions and limits of the study: The long-lived group showed more naive CD4+ T cells, fewer expanded clones and increased TCR diversity than the aged group, suggesting age selection. Because donor CMV infection status was unknown, age-related changes in expanded clonotypes were potentially confounded. The percentage of naive T cells measured by flow cytometry correlated strongly with observed TCR beta diversity. Estimates of total diversity based on one million sequenced T cells were regarded as lower bounds and as underestimates. Bulk unsorted PBMC profiling prevented conclusive comparison of naive and antigen-experienced compartments. As age increased, observed TCR beta diversity per million T cells dropped in a roughly linear way, and a significant reduction was already evident by age about 36.

Systemically healthy Caucasian individuals from Russia, 35 to 50 in total and aged about 6 to 90 years, were included as donors. Each donor gave about 11 milliliters of peripheral blood, drawn into EDTA-treated Vacutainer tubes. Ficoll-Paque density-gradient centrifugation was used to isolate PBMCs, with at least 7 million obtained per sample. Total RNA, at least 5 micrograms per sample, was extracted from PBMCs with Trizol reagent. The percentages of naive CD45RAhigh/CD27high T cells were determined by flow cytometry on a PBMC aliquot from every donor. The sample consisted of blood. The chain uses TRBV4-2 and TRBJ1-4; TRBD1 agrees with 9 junctional bases. This clonotype was obtained from a woman aged 60-70 years in good health. The CDR3 protein: CASGQRTGVGEKLFF. The nucleotide sequence is TGTGCCAGCGGCCAGAGGACAGGGGTGGGTGAAAAACTGTTTTTT.